These T cell receptor beta chains were read from a single sample in a study of graft-versus-host responses after intestinal transplantation. Antigens of these TCRs are unknown. This table comes from immunoSEQ multiplex PCR, and its TCRdb copy is limited to in-frame clones, with some not included. Here the sample spans nearly 95,000 clones, roughly 91% being singletons. The material sequenced was unstimulated CD8+ T cells sorted from spleen or lymph node cells, taken before intestinal transplant. The receptor set was obtained from a human donor who received an intestinal transplant. CDR3s include the opening cysteine and the closing phenylalanine or tryptophan. Fields, in order: clone size, J gene, D gene, V gene, CDR3 protein, CDR3 DNA. The D gene is left open where the match is weak. Some rows mark clone size as missing; the rest say once, few, many or name a class of expanded clone.

clone_size: once; j_call: TRBJ2-5; d_call: TRBD1; v_call: TRBV5-1; cdr3_aa: CASSSDRAETQYF; cdr3_nt: TGCGCCAGCAGCTCGGACAGGGCGGAGACCCAGTACTTC
clone_size: -; j_call: TRBJ2-7; d_call: -; v_call: TRBV7-2; cdr3_aa: CASSLSYEQYF; cdr3_nt: TGTGCCAGCAGCTTATCGTACGAGCAGTACTTC
clone_size: -; j_call: TRBJ2-3; d_call: TRBD2; v_call: TRBV30; cdr3_aa: CAWSMAGGQEDTQYF; cdr3_nt: TGTGCCTGGAGTATGGCGGGGGGGCAAGAAGATACGCAGTATTTT
clone_size: -; j_call: TRBJ1-5; d_call: -; v_call: TRBV6-5; cdr3_aa: CASRVGELSNQPQHF; cdr3_nt: TGTGCCAGCAGGGTCGGGGAACTTAGCAATCAGCCCCAGCATTTT
clone_size: -; j_call: TRBJ1-1; d_call: -; v_call: TRBV27; cdr3_aa: CASSLQGRNTEAFF; cdr3_nt: TGTGCCAGCAGCCTACAGGGCCGGAACACTGAAGCTTTCTTT
clone_size: -; j_call: TRBJ2-1; d_call: TRBD2; v_call: TRBV7-9; cdr3_aa: CASSLVGGGASGSYNEQFF; cdr3_nt: TGTGCCAGCAGCTTAGTGGGCGGGGGGGCCAGTGGGTCCTACAATGAGCAGTTCTTC
clone_size: -; j_call: TRBJ1-1; d_call: -; v_call: TRBV5-6; cdr3_aa: CASSPGGGFLNTEAFF; cdr3_nt: TGTGCCAGCAGCCCCGGGGGGGGCTTCCTGAACACTGAAGCTTTCTTT
clone_size: -; j_call: TRBJ2-2; d_call: -; v_call: TRBV13; cdr3_aa: CASSLRGPTGELFF; cdr3_nt: TGTGCCAGCAGCTTGCGGGGGCCCACCGGGGAGCTGTTTTTT
clone_size: once; j_call: TRBJ1-1; d_call: TRBD1; v_call: TRBV9; cdr3_aa: CASSGPGQALNTEAFF; cdr3_nt: TGTGCCAGCAGCGGACCTGGACAGGCCCTGAACACTGAAGCTTTCTTT
clone_size: -; j_call: TRBJ2-7; d_call: TRBD1; v_call: TRBV7-2; cdr3_aa: CASSWGTGSYEQYF; cdr3_nt: TGTGCCAGCAGCTGGGGGACAGGCTCCTACGAGCAGTACTTC
clone_size: -; j_call: TRBJ2-1; d_call: -; v_call: TRBV12-5; cdr3_aa: CASGPSSGVSYNEQFF; cdr3_nt: TGTGCTAGTGGTCCCTCCAGCGGCGTCTCCTACAATGAGCAGTTCTTC
clone_size: once; j_call: TRBJ1-2; d_call: -; v_call: TRBV19; cdr3_aa: CAAYGYGGNNYGYTF; cdr3_nt: TGTGCCGCCTATGGTTATGGGGGGAATAACTATGGCTACACCTTC
clone_size: -; j_call: TRBJ2-7; d_call: -; v_call: TRBV4-3; cdr3_aa: CASSHQTADTYYEQYF; cdr3_nt: TGCGCCAGCAGCCACCAGACCGCCGATACTTACTACGAGCAGTACTTC
clone_size: -; j_call: TRBJ2-3; d_call: -; v_call: TRBV4-3; cdr3_aa: CASSQEVQGTDTQYF; cdr3_nt: TGCGCCAGCAGCCAAGAGGTCCAGGGGACAGATACGCAGTATTTT
clone_size: -; j_call: TRBJ2-1; d_call: TRBD2; v_call: TRBV4-3; cdr3_aa: CASSQVASGSYNEQFF; cdr3_nt: TGCGCCAGCAGCCAAGTAGCTAGCGGGTCCTACAATGAGCAGTTCTTC
clone_size: -; j_call: TRBJ1-2; d_call: TRBD1; v_call: TRBV6-5; cdr3_aa: CASSTNPHDREGYTF; cdr3_nt: TGTGCCAGCAGTACCAACCCCCACGACAGGGAAGGCTACACCTTC
clone_size: -; j_call: TRBJ1-5; d_call: -; v_call: TRBV19; cdr3_aa: CAGGGPGQPQHF; cdr3_nt: TGTGCCGGGGGAGGGCCTGGTCAGCCCCAGCATTTT
clone_size: -; j_call: TRBJ1-2; d_call: -; v_call: TRBV27; cdr3_aa: CASGSPEPLTF; cdr3_nt: TGTGCCAGCGGATCCCCGGAGCCTCTGACCTTC
clone_size: -; j_call: TRBJ1-1; d_call: -; v_call: TRBV4-3; cdr3_aa: CASSQEPGPGAEAFF; cdr3_nt: TGCGCCAGCAGCCAAGAACCCGGTCCCGGGGCTGAAGCTTTCTTT
clone_size: -; j_call: TRBJ2-7; d_call: -; v_call: TRBV30; cdr3_aa: CAWSSGGPEQYF; cdr3_nt: TGTGCCTGGAGTTCCGGGGGGCCCGAGCAGTACTTC
clone_size: -; j_call: TRBJ2-2; d_call: TRBD2; v_call: TRBV10-3; cdr3_aa: CAIREMDSFTLAGYTGELFF; cdr3_nt: TGTGCCATCAGAGAAATGGACAGCTTTACACTAGCGGGTTACACCGGGGAGCTGTTTTTT
clone_size: -; j_call: TRBJ2-7; d_call: -; v_call: TRBV2; cdr3_aa: CASSGISQTREQYF; cdr3_nt: TGTGCCAGCAGTGGGATTTCCCAAACTAGGGAGCAGTACTTC
clone_size: -; j_call: TRBJ1-2; d_call: TRBD1; v_call: TRBV4-3; cdr3_aa: CASSQEEDGQAQYGYTF; cdr3_nt: TGCGCCAGCAGCCAAGAGGAAGATGGACAGGCCCAATATGGCTACACCTTC
clone_size: -; j_call: TRBJ1-2; d_call: -; v_call: TRBV4-3; cdr3_aa: CASSPESFYGYTF; cdr3_nt: TGCGCCAGCAGCCCTGAGAGTTTCTATGGCTACACCTTC
clone_size: -; j_call: TRBJ1-4; d_call: TRBD1; v_call: TRBV7-9; cdr3_aa: CASSSELDRPNNEKLFF; cdr3_nt: TGTGCCAGCAGCTCAGAATTGGACAGGCCGAATAATGAAAAACTGTTTTTT
clone_size: -; j_call: TRBJ1-2; d_call: -; v_call: TRBV13; cdr3_aa: CASSLGGANYGYTF; cdr3_nt: TGTGCCAGCAGCTTAGGGGGCGCTAACTATGGCTACACCTTC
clone_size: -; j_call: TRBJ1-1; d_call: -; v_call: TRBV2; cdr3_aa: CASGWGRPEETVQMNTEAFF; cdr3_nt: TGTGCCAGCGGTTGGGGCAGGCCCGAGGAAACCGTTCAAATGAACACTGAAGCTTTCTTT
clone_size: few; j_call: TRBJ1-2; d_call: TRBD1; v_call: TRBV6-1; cdr3_aa: CASSTSRGQDGYTF; cdr3_nt: TGTGCCAGCAGTACAAGCAGGGGGCAGGATGGCTACACCTTC
clone_size: -; j_call: TRBJ1-2; d_call: -; v_call: TRBV30; cdr3_aa: CAWSSSGYYGYTF; cdr3_nt: TGTGCCTGGAGTTCTTCAGGGTACTATGGCTACACCTTC
clone_size: -; j_call: TRBJ2-7; d_call: -; v_call: TRBV5-1; cdr3_aa: CASSLEPGLSSYEQYF; cdr3_nt: TGCGCCAGCAGCTTGGAGCCAGGACTTAGCTCCTACGAGCAGTACTTC
clone_size: -; j_call: TRBJ1-1; d_call: TRBD1; v_call: TRBV10-3; cdr3_aa: CAISEPSQGTNTEAFF; cdr3_nt: TGTGCCATCAGTGAGCCCTCACAGGGGACTAACACTGAAGCTTTCTTT
clone_size: -; j_call: TRBJ1-1; d_call: TRBD1; v_call: TRBV11-2; cdr3_aa: CASSPFGGGQMNTEAFF; cdr3_nt: TGTGCCAGCAGCCCTTTCGGGGGGGGACAGATGAACACTGAAGCTTTCTTT
clone_size: -; j_call: TRBJ1-2; d_call: -; v_call: TRBV13; cdr3_aa: CASSSGEVNYGYTF; cdr3_nt: TGTGCCAGCAGCTCTGGGGAGGTTAACTATGGCTACACCTTC
clone_size: -; j_call: TRBJ1-1; d_call: -; v_call: TRBV4-3; cdr3_aa: CASSQDLFGGRTEAFF; cdr3_nt: TGCGCCAGCAGCCAAGATCTTTTCGGGGGGAGGACTGAAGCTTTCTTT
clone_size: -; j_call: TRBJ2-7; d_call: -; v_call: TRBV6-5; cdr3_aa: CASTSGRGEEQYF; cdr3_nt: TGTGCCAGCACCTCGGGCAGGGGTGAGGAGCAGTACTTC
clone_size: -; j_call: TRBJ1-2; d_call: -; v_call: TRBV6-6; cdr3_aa: CASSYSMIGDGYTF; cdr3_nt: TGTGCCAGCAGTTACTCGATGATAGGAGATGGCTACACCTTC
clone_size: -; j_call: TRBJ2-2; d_call: TRBD1; v_call: TRBV19; cdr3_aa: CASSPTGGAELFF; cdr3_nt: TGTGCCAGTAGCCCTACAGGGGGCGCGGAGCTGTTTTTT
clone_size: -; j_call: TRBJ2-3; d_call: -; v_call: TRBV29-1; cdr3_aa: CSASPEEGPHTDTQYF; cdr3_nt: TGCAGCGCCTCCCCGGAGGAGGGTCCTCACACAGATACGCAGTATTTT
clone_size: -; j_call: TRBJ2-1; d_call: -; v_call: TRBV10-3; cdr3_aa: CAIKGGHNEQFF; cdr3_nt: TGTGCCATCAAGGGGGGGCACAATGAGCAGTTCTTC
clone_size: -; j_call: TRBJ2-1; d_call: -; v_call: TRBV6-1; cdr3_aa: CASSERRDWQFF; cdr3_nt: TGTGCCAGCAGTGAAAGGCGTGACTGGCAGTTCTTC
clone_size: -; j_call: TRBJ2-1; d_call: -; v_call: TRBV9; cdr3_aa: CASSYSGFDEQFF; cdr3_nt: TGTGCCAGCAGCTACTCGGGGTTCGATGAGCAGTTCTTC
clone_size: -; j_call: TRBJ2-7; d_call: TRBD1; v_call: TRBV23-1; cdr3_aa: CASRLPGQGNEKQYF; cdr3_nt: TGCGCCAGCAGGCTGCCGGGACAGGGGAATGAGAAGCAGTACTTC
clone_size: -; j_call: TRBJ2-3; d_call: TRBD1; v_call: TRBV7-6; cdr3_aa: CASSLGGGPDTQYF; cdr3_nt: TGTGCCAGCAGCTTAGGAGGGGGCCCAGATACGCAGTATTTT
clone_size: -; j_call: TRBJ1-3; d_call: -; v_call: TRBV13; cdr3_aa: CASSLGLKGGSGNTIYF; cdr3_nt: TGTGCCAGCAGCTTAGGCCTAAAAGGGGGTTCTGGAAACACCATATATTTT
clone_size: -; j_call: TRBJ1-2; d_call: TRBD1; v_call: TRBV14; cdr3_aa: CASSQVSGTGYGYTF; cdr3_nt: TGTGCCAGCAGCCAAGTATCCGGGACAGGCTATGGCTACACCTTC
clone_size: -; j_call: TRBJ2-5; d_call: -; v_call: TRBV12-2; cdr3_aa: CASRLAGTGFGTQYF; cdr3_nt: TGTGCAAGTCGCTTAGCCGGGACAGGCTTTGGGACCCAGTACTTC
clone_size: -; j_call: TRBJ2-7; d_call: -; v_call: TRBV6-5; cdr3_aa: CASSPRVSDEQYF; cdr3_nt: TGTGCCAGCAGTCCCAGGGTCTCCGACGAGCAGTACTTC
clone_size: -; j_call: TRBJ2-7; d_call: TRBD1; v_call: TRBV11-2; cdr3_aa: CASSLWTGKGEQYF; cdr3_nt: TGTGCCAGCAGCTTGTGGACAGGGAAAGGCGAGCAGTACTTC
clone_size: -; j_call: TRBJ1-2; d_call: TRBD1; v_call: TRBV27; cdr3_aa: CASSLYGTGAVNYGYTF; cdr3_nt: TGTGCCAGCAGTTTATATGGGACAGGGGCAGTTAACTATGGCTACACCTTC
clone_size: -; j_call: TRBJ1-1; d_call: -; v_call: TRBV5-1; cdr3_aa: CASSFSTEAFF; cdr3_nt: TGCGCCAGCAGCTTTAGCACTGAAGCTTTCTTT
clone_size: -; j_call: TRBJ1-6; d_call: -; v_call: TRBV4-3; cdr3_aa: CASSGEVGLGVSPLHF; cdr3_nt: TGCGCCAGCAGCGGCGAGGTGGGCCTAGGGGTATCACCCCTCCACTTT
clone_size: -; j_call: TRBJ1-4; d_call: TRBD1; v_call: TRBV14; cdr3_aa: CASSQDSGTGFNEKLFF; cdr3_nt: TGTGCCAGCAGCCAAGATTCCGGGACAGGGTTTAATGAAAAACTGTTTTTT
clone_size: -; j_call: TRBJ2-1; d_call: TRBD1; v_call: TRBV27; cdr3_aa: CASSLKGTGVNEQFF; cdr3_nt: TGTGCCAGCAGTTTAAAGGGGACAGGAGTCAATGAGCAGTTCTTC
clone_size: -; j_call: TRBJ2-7; d_call: -; v_call: TRBV2; cdr3_aa: CASGLLSYEQYF; cdr3_nt: TGTGCCAGCGGACTTCTCTCCTACGAGCAGTACTTC
clone_size: -; j_call: TRBJ1-1; d_call: -; v_call: TRBV30; cdr3_aa: CAWRDSLGTEAFF; cdr3_nt: TGTGCCTGGAGAGACAGTCTCGGGACTGAAGCTTTCTTT